A selection of T cell receptor beta chains follows, all from one sample in a study of cytomegalovirus exposure and HLA in healthy donors. Produced via immunoSEQ multiplex PCR; TCRdb's table is partial and in-frame only. The table lists 180,000 or so clones, 60% to 80% of them singletons. Sequencing used PBMCs. Receptor source: a man aged 40-50 years in good health and CMV-seropositive. Both conserved end residues are part of each CDR3. D genes are given only for firm matches. Only some rows state a clone size, as once, few, many or a class for expanded clones.

clone size: .; D gene: TRBD2; J gene: TRBJ2-5; V gene: TRBV9; CDR3 DNA: TGTGCCAGCAGCAAGGGGGTAGCGGGAGGGCCGGAGACCCAGTACTTC; CDR3 protein: CASSKGVAGGPETQYF
clone size: .; D gene: .; J gene: TRBJ1-3; V gene: TRBV9; CDR3 DNA: TGTGCCAGCAGCGCGGATCTGACAGGTCCGTGGTATGGAAACACCATATATTTT; CDR3 protein: CASSADLTGPWYGNTIYF
clone size: .; D gene: TRBD2; J gene: TRBJ2-1; V gene: TRBV13; CDR3 DNA: TGTGCCAGCAGCTTAGGGGGGGGGAAACTAGCGACCGATGAGCAGTTCTTC; CDR3 protein: CASSLGGGKLATDEQFF
clone size: once; D gene: TRBD1; J gene: TRBJ2-2; V gene: TRBV12-5; CDR3 DNA: TGTGCTAGTGGTTCCCCGGGACAGGGAATCGGGGAGCTGTTTTTT; CDR3 protein: CASGSPGQGIGELFF
clone size: .; D gene: TRBD1; J gene: TRBJ1-5; V gene: TRBV6-5; CDR3 DNA: TGTGCCAGCAGACTCGGACAGGGGGCGAGTCAGCCCCAGCATTTT; CDR3 protein: CASRLGQGASQPQHF
clone size: .; D gene: TRBD1; J gene: TRBJ2-2; V gene: TRBV28; CDR3 DNA: TGTGCCAGCAGTCCACGGCCGGGACAGGGGAGGGCCGGGGAGCTGTTTTTT; CDR3 protein: CASSPRPGQGRAGELFF
clone size: .; D gene: .; J gene: TRBJ1-3; V gene: TRBV2; CDR3 DNA: TGTGCCAGCAGCGTTAGCCTTGTAGCCACCATATATTTT; CDR3 protein: CASSVSLVATIYF
clone size: .; D gene: .; J gene: TRBJ2-5; V gene: TRBV6-1; CDR3 DNA: TGTGCCAGCCGGGCCTCGGGGGGCTGGGAGACCCAGTACTTC; CDR3 protein: CASRASGGWETQYF
clone size: .; D gene: .; J gene: TRBJ1-4; V gene: TRBV6-5; CDR3 DNA: TGTGCCAGCAGCCCCGTCGGAGGGGACAATGAAAAACTGTTTTTT; CDR3 protein: CASSPVGGDNEKLFF
clone size: once; D gene: .; J gene: TRBJ2-7; V gene: TRBV5-4; CDR3 DNA: TGTGCCAGCAGCTCCCTTAGCGAGAGCTACGAGCAGTACTTC; CDR3 protein: CASSSLSESYEQYF
clone size: .; D gene: .; J gene: TRBJ1-5; V gene: TRBV4-1; CDR3 DNA: TGCGCCAGCAGCCAAGATCAAGGCAGGATTAGCAATCAGCCCCAGCATTTT; CDR3 protein: CASSQDQGRISNQPQHF
clone size: .; D gene: .; J gene: TRBJ1-2; V gene: TRBV2; CDR3 DNA: TGTGCCAGCAGAGAGGATCGGGGCTATGGCTACACCTTC; CDR3 protein: CASREDRGYGYTF
clone size: .; D gene: .; J gene: TRBJ1-5; V gene: TRBV2; CDR3 DNA: TGTGCCAGCAGTGTCCGGGGGAATGTGGGCAATCAGCCCCAGCATTTT; CDR3 protein: CASSVRGNVGNQPQHF
clone size: .; D gene: TRBD2; J gene: TRBJ2-7; V gene: TRBV7-8; CDR3 DNA: TGTGCCAGCAGCTTAGCAGAGACTAGCGGCTACGAGCAGTACTTC; CDR3 protein: CASSLAETSGYEQYF
clone size: .; D gene: .; J gene: TRBJ2-3; V gene: TRBV5-1; CDR3 DNA: TGCGCCAGCAAGGTTGCTAGTTCTACAGATACGCAGTATTTT; CDR3 protein: CASKVASSTDTQYF
clone size: few; D gene: .; J gene: TRBJ1-1; V gene: TRBV28; CDR3 DNA: TGTGCCAGCAGTTCACCGTCACTAACTGAAGCTTTCTTT; CDR3 protein: CASSSPSLTEAFF
clone size: .; D gene: .; J gene: TRBJ1-2; V gene: TRBV20-1; CDR3 DNA: TGCAGTGCCCAAAACTATGGCTACACCTTC; CDR3 protein: CSAQNYGYTF
clone size: .; D gene: .; J gene: TRBJ1-1; V gene: TRBV14; CDR3 DNA: TGTGCCAGCAGCCAAGATCTCAGGGGTGGAACTGAAGCTTTCTTT; CDR3 protein: CASSQDLRGGTEAFF
clone size: .; D gene: .; J gene: TRBJ2-6; V gene: TRBV5-6; CDR3 DNA: TGTGCCAGCAGCTTGGGACCGGGACACGACTCTGGGGCCAACGGCCTGACTTTC; CDR3 protein: CASSLGPGHDSGANGLTF
clone size: .; D gene: TRBD2; J gene: TRBJ2-2; V gene: TRBV4-1; CDR3 DNA: TGCGCCAGCAGCCAAGATGAACTAGCGGGAGTGACCGGGGAGCTGTTTTTT; CDR3 protein: CASSQDELAGVTGELFF
clone size: .; D gene: TRBD2; J gene: TRBJ2-4; V gene: TRBV10-3; CDR3 DNA: TGTGCCATCAGCGCCGGGACTAGCGAAACACTAGCCAAAAACATTCAGTACTTC; CDR3 protein: CAISAGTSETLAKNIQYF
clone size: .; D gene: TRBD1; J gene: TRBJ1-4; V gene: TRBV19; CDR3 DNA: TGTGCCAGTAGTGATGGGACAGATGAAAAACTGTTTTTT; CDR3 protein: CASSDGTDEKLFF
clone size: .; D gene: .; J gene: TRBJ2-1; V gene: TRBV28; CDR3 DNA: TGTGCCAGCAGTCTCGCAGGGGCAGGGTACAATGAGCAGTTCTTC; CDR3 protein: CASSLAGAGYNEQFF
clone size: .; D gene: .; J gene: TRBJ2-1; V gene: TRBV7-9; CDR3 DNA: TGTGCCAGCAGCTTTTTACGGGAACGGGCGAATGAGCAGTTCTTC; CDR3 protein: CASSFLRERANEQFF
clone size: .; D gene: .; J gene: TRBJ1-1; V gene: TRBV28; CDR3 DNA: TGTGCCAGCAGTTTGGGGGCGTGGGAAATGAACACTGAAGCTTTCTTT; CDR3 protein: CASSLGAWEMNTEAFF
clone size: .; D gene: TRBD1; J gene: TRBJ1-1; V gene: TRBV6-6; CDR3 DNA: TGTGCCAGCAGCCGCCCGGGACAGACGAACACTGAAGCTTTCTTT; CDR3 protein: CASSRPGQTNTEAFF
clone size: .; D gene: .; J gene: TRBJ2-3; V gene: TRBV21-1; CDR3 DNA: TGTGCCAGCAGCAGAGCCCCAAGCACAGATACGCAGTATTTT; CDR3 protein: CASSRAPSTDTQYF
clone size: .; D gene: TRBD2; J gene: TRBJ2-7; V gene: TRBV9; CDR3 DNA: TGTGCCAGCAGCCCTAGCGGGCAAACCTACGAGCAGTACTTC; CDR3 protein: CASSPSGQTYEQYF
clone size: .; D gene: TRBD1; J gene: TRBJ1-2; V gene: TRBV5-1; CDR3 DNA: TGCGCCAGCAGCTGGGACAGTTCTGGCTACACCTTC; CDR3 protein: CASSWDSSGYTF
clone size: .; D gene: .; J gene: TRBJ1-2; V gene: TRBV6-5; CDR3 DNA: TGTGCCAGCAGCCCCGGGGGGAGCGGGGGCTACACCTTC; CDR3 protein: CASSPGGSGGYTF
clone size: few; D gene: TRBD1; J gene: TRBJ2-7; V gene: TRBV14; CDR3 DNA: TGTGCCAGCAGCCCTCCCGGGACAGGGTCTGGGGAGCAGTACTTC; CDR3 protein: CASSPPGTGSGEQYF
clone size: .; D gene: TRBD2; J gene: TRBJ2-5; V gene: TRBV7-3; CDR3 DNA: TGTGCCAGCAGCTCCCAAGTGACTAGCGATCAAGAGACCCAGTACTTC; CDR3 protein: CASSSQVTSDQETQYF
clone size: .; D gene: TRBD1; J gene: TRBJ1-2; V gene: TRBV5-6; CDR3 DNA: TGTGCCAGCAGCCAGTCCCTGACAGGGGGAGAGGGCTACACCTTC; CDR3 protein: CASSQSLTGGEGYTF
clone size: .; D gene: .; J gene: TRBJ2-3; V gene: TRBV7-2; CDR3 DNA: TGTGCCAGCAGCCCGACGCGGTGGGGGACGGCTAGCGCCTCAGATACGCAGTATTTT; CDR3 protein: CASSPTRWGTASASDTQYF
clone size: .; D gene: .; J gene: TRBJ1-3; V gene: TRBV6-5; CDR3 DNA: TGTGCCAGCAGTTACGACAGACGGTCTGGAAACACCATATATTTT; CDR3 protein: CASSYDRRSGNTIYF
clone size: .; D gene: TRBD1; J gene: TRBJ2-7; V gene: TRBV16; CDR3 DNA: TGTGCCAGCAGCCGTTCCGGGACAGGAGCCTACGAGCAGTACTTC; CDR3 protein: CASSRSGTGAYEQYF
clone size: .; D gene: .; J gene: TRBJ2-4; V gene: TRBV10-2; CDR3 DNA: TGCGCCAGCAGTGAACTTTCGGCGGGCTGGGGGTACTTC; CDR3 protein: CASSELSAGWGYF
clone size: .; D gene: TRBD1; J gene: TRBJ1-1; V gene: TRBV29-1; CDR3 DNA: TGCAGCGTTCATCCGGGACAGGGTTCTTTCGAAGCTTTCTTT; CDR3 protein: CSVHPGQGSFEAFF
clone size: .; D gene: .; J gene: TRBJ2-3; V gene: TRBV18; CDR3 DNA: TGTGCCAGCTCACCCCCGAGCACAGATACGCAGTATTTT; CDR3 protein: CASSPPSTDTQYF
clone size: .; D gene: .; J gene: TRBJ2-3; V gene: TRBV9; CDR3 DNA: TGTGCCAGCAGCGTCTCTGACAGCGTTCGCGGTTATACGCAGTATTTT; CDR3 protein: CASSVSDSVRGYTQYF
clone size: .; D gene: TRBD2; J gene: TRBJ2-1; V gene: TRBV18; CDR3 DNA: TGTGCCAGCTCACCACAGTCTAGCGGGGCCAGGGTGAATGAGCAGTTCTTC; CDR3 protein: CASSPQSSGARVNEQFF
clone size: .; D gene: .; J gene: TRBJ1-1; V gene: TRBV6-6; CDR3 DNA: TGTGCCAGCAGTTACAGGGTTGCAGGGGAGAACACTGAAGCTTTCTTT; CDR3 protein: CASSYRVAGENTEAFF
clone size: once; D gene: TRBD2; J gene: TRBJ2-3; V gene: TRBV30; CDR3 DNA: TGTGCCTGGAGTGTACAAGCGGGAGGAGATACGCAGTATTTT; CDR3 protein: CAWSVQAGGDTQYF
clone size: .; D gene: TRBD2; J gene: TRBJ2-6; V gene: TRBV7-3; CDR3 DNA: TGTGCCAGCAGGCTAGCGGGAACGAGCTCTGGGGCCAACGTCCTGACTTTC; CDR3 protein: CASRLAGTSSGANVLTF
clone size: .; D gene: TRBD2; J gene: TRBJ2-1; V gene: TRBV27; CDR3 DNA: TGTGCCAGCAGTAAAGGGACTAGCGGGAGGTACAATGAGCAGTTCTTC; CDR3 protein: CASSKGTSGRYNEQFF
clone size: .; D gene: TRBD2; J gene: TRBJ2-1; V gene: TRBV6-4; CDR3 DNA: TGTGCCAGCAGTGACGATCTAGCGGGAGGGAGAGAGCAGTTCTTC; CDR3 protein: CASSDDLAGGREQFF
clone size: .; D gene: .; J gene: TRBJ2-1; V gene: TRBV9; CDR3 DNA: TGTGCCAGCAGCTCCAGCGGGTGGTCCTACAATGAGCAGTTCTTC; CDR3 protein: CASSSSGWSYNEQFF
clone size: .; D gene: .; J gene: TRBJ2-2; V gene: TRBV7-9; CDR3 DNA: TGTGCCAGCAGCTTATCCGGAGGCGGGACCGGGGAGCTGTTTTTT; CDR3 protein: CASSLSGGGTGELFF
clone size: .; D gene: TRBD1; J gene: TRBJ1-5; V gene: TRBV19; CDR3 DNA: TGTGCCAGTAGAAGGGGGGGACAGGGAACGTATCAGCCCCAGCATTTT; CDR3 protein: CASRRGGQGTYQPQHF
clone size: .; D gene: TRBD1; J gene: TRBJ1-4; V gene: TRBV5-1; CDR3 DNA: TGCGCCAGCAGTTCGATGGGACAGGGAAGCGAAAAACTGTTTTTT; CDR3 protein: CASSSMGQGSEKLFF